The T cell receptor beta chain described here comes from a study of T cells in narcolepsy. As for the study in general: Enrolled donors included narcolepsy type 1 or type 2 patients and healthy controls.

As to this clone: Its antigen remains unknown.

CDR1 and CDR2 (germline): SGHRS, YFSETQ. Unmatched junction bases numbered 9, after V lost 4 bases and J lost 3 bases. The CDR3 has 15 amino acids. The table came from immunoSEQ multiplex PCR; TCRdb's copy has only in-frame clones and leaves some out. The repertoire holds 37,000 or so clones, with approximately 85% as singletons. The study's findings and limits: Some memory CD4+ repertoires had no autoreactive clone sequences.

The specimen was CD45RA- memory CD4+ T cells from PBMCs. J is TRBJ1-1 and V is TRBV5-1; TRBD1 matches 7 bases. The TCR originated in a human donor with narcolepsy. The CDR3 loop reads CASSPRQGWDTEAFF. Written as DNA, the CDR3 is TGCGCCAGCAGCCCACGACAGGGTTGGGACACTGAAGCTTTCTTT.